This T cell receptor beta chain was profiled in a study of cytomegalovirus exposure and HLA in healthy donors. General study findings and limits: Earlier results showed most TCR beta V segments being productive about 90% or about 30% of the time.

60 Vbeta and 13 Jbeta primers were used in PCR. Libraries were prepared by immunoSEQ multiplex PCR; TCRdb keeps only in-frame clonotypes and omits some of them. The sample records 100,000 to 120,000 clones, about four fifths being singletons. The CDR3 has 11 amino acids. Germline CDR1 SNHLY, CDR2 FYNNEI. Trimming left V 7 bases short and J 10 bases short, with 13 bases between. A note on this clone: No antigen is known for it.

V and J are TRBV2 and TRBJ1-1; D is perhaps TRBD1 (5 bases). The origin of this receptor is a man in his thirties or forties in good health and CMV-seronegative. Source material: PBMCs. CDR3 nucleotides: TGTGCCAGCACTGGGCTAAGGGGAGCTTTCTTT. Its translation is CASTGLRGAFF.